This TCR beta chain was sequenced for a study of cytomegalovirus exposure and HLA in healthy donors. Findings of the study overall: Among TCR beta chains of equal frequency, HLA-associated ones were more clonally expanded in a later analysis.

PCR primers comprised 60 Vbeta and 13 Jbeta primers. Data came from immunoSEQ multiplex PCR; TCRdb stores just in-frame clones and leaves some out. The sample holds 150,000 or so clones; about 88% are singletons and the top ten take almost 2%. To note about this clone: Its antigen is unknown.

This CDR3 spans 14 amino acids. With V trimmed by 5 bases and J by 2 bases, 5 bases remained unmatched. The germline V gene has CDR1 KGHSH and CDR2 LQKENI. This chain connects TRBV18 to TRBJ2-5; 7 nucleotides align to TRBD1. Sequenced input: PBMCs. The sequence came from a woman younger than 35 in good health and CMV-seronegative. The CDR3 nucleotides read TGTGCCAGCTCATTCGGACAGGCGCAAGAGACCCAGTACTTC. Its translation is CASSFGQAQETQYF.